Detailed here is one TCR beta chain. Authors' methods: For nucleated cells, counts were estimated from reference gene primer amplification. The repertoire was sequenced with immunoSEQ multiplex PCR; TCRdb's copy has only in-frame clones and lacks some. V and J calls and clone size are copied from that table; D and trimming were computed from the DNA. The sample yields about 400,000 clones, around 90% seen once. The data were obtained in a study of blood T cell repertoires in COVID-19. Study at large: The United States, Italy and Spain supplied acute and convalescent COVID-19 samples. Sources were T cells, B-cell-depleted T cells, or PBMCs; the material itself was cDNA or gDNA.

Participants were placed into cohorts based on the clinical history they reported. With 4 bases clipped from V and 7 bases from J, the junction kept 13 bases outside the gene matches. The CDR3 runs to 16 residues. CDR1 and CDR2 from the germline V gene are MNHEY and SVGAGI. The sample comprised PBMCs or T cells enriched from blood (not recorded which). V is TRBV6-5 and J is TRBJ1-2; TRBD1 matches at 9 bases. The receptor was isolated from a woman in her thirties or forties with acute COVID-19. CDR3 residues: CASSSSGDRVLSGYTF. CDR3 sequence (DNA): TGTGCCAGCAGTTCTTCCGGGGACAGGGTTCTTTCTGGCTACACCTTC.